Each of the 23 T cell receptor beta chains below was sequenced from the same sample in a study of T cell responses to AZD1222 COVID-19 vaccine. This table comes from immunoSEQ multiplex PCR, and its TCRdb copy is limited to in-frame clones, with some not included. The sample consists of 60,000 to 75,000 clones, 85% of them appearing once. The sample consisted of peripheral blood, taken on day 0 of AZD1222 vaccination. Source of these receptors: an adult in good health.

DNA for the CDR3: TGTGCCAGCAGCCAAGACCAAGGGAGATTCTCCTACGAGCAGTACTTC. Translation: CASSQDQGRFSYEQYF. The chain is built from TRBV14 and TRBJ2-7, with D possibly TRBD2 on 5 matching bases. The V and J ends lost 0 bases and 0 bases respectively, with 12 bases between them. The CDR3 is 16 residues long. Germline CDR1 reads SGHDN; CDR2 reads FVKESK.

CDR3 sequence reads: CASSQGRGSGNTIYF. The CDR3 region has the DNA TGTGCCAGCAGCCAAGGCCGAGGCTCTGGAAACACCATATATTTT. The chain recombines TRBV3-1 (or the pseudogene TRBV3-2) with TRBJ1-3; D ambiguous. The germline gives CDR1 LGHDT, CDR2 YNNKEL (reference sequence). Trimming took 1 base from V and 0 from J, leaving 7 bases between them. The CDR3 length is 15 residues.

V and J are TRBV6-5 and TRBJ1-2; no reliable D call. CDR3 length: 12 residues. V lost 2 bases, J lost 8 bases, and 9 bases lay in between. Germline CDR1 reads MNHEY; CDR2 reads SVGAGI. The CDR3 region has the DNA TGTGCCAGCAGTTACGGGTCAACGGGCTACACCTTC. It translates to CASSYGSTGYTF.

The rearrangement links TRBV2 to TRBJ2-1; no definite D call. In germline, CDR1 is SNHLY, CDR2 FYNNEI. The CDR3 loop spans 13 amino acids. V gave up 4 bases and J gave up 1 base, with 5 bases separating them. CDR3 sequence reads: CASSAESYNEQFF. The CDR3, as DNA: TGTGCCAGCAGTGCCGAATCCTACAATGAGCAGTTCTTC. The whole variable domain, filled in from reference TRBV2 and TRBJ2-1, reads EPEVTQTPSHQVTQMGQEVILRCVPISNHLYFYWYRQILGQKVEFLVSFYNNEISEKSEIFDDQFSVERPDGSNFTLKIRSTKLEDSAMYFCASSAESYNEQFFGPGTRLTVL.

The chain employs TRBV23-1 and TRBJ2-7, with TRBD1 as a possible D gene (6 bases). TRBV23-1 is marked as an open reading frame, function uncertain. This CDR3 has 14 amino acids. V dropped 2 bases and J dropped 2 bases, with 10 bases sitting between them. The CDR3, as DNA: TGCGCCAGCAGTCAAGTAAAGGGGGCCTACGAGCAGTACTTC. Translation: CASSQVKGAYEQYF.

The J gene is TRBJ1-6, the V gene TRBV2, with D uncertain. This CDR3 contains 15 residues. Germline V gene data show CDR1 as SNHLY and CDR2 as FYNNEI. V lost 4 bases to trimming and J lost 4 bases, with 11 bases between them. This chain's CDR3 is CASSGTGGYNSPLHF. The CDR3, as DNA: TGTGCCAGCAGTGGGACGGGAGGATATAATTCACCCCTCCACTTT.

J is TRBJ1-2 and V is TRBV19; D is uncertain. Germline V lookup: CDR1 LNHDA, CDR2 SQIVND (reference sequence). The CDR3 has 14 amino acids. Between the trimmed V and J ends, which lost 1 base and 0 bases, there was a span of 6 bases. The CDR3 nucleotides are TGTGCCAGTAGTATAGGAGCCCCTAACTATGGCTACACCTTC. Translation: CASSIGAPNYGYTF.

This chain uses TRBV30 with TRBJ1-5, with D maybe TRBD1 (6 bases). The CDR3 has 13 residues. In germline, CDR1 is GTSNPN, CDR2 SVGIG (reference sequence). The ends were cut back, 2 bases at V and 5 bases at J, with 10 bases in the middle. The CDR3 sequence is CAWSTGNDQPQHF. The CDR3, as DNA: TGTGCCTGGAGTACAGGGAACGATCAGCCCCAGCATTTT.

V gene TRBV5-1 combines with J gene TRBJ1-1; 9 bases map to TRBD1. Looked up from germline, CDR1 is SGHRS and CDR2 is YFSETQ. The trim removed 4 bases at V and 7 bases at J, leaving 5 bases unmatched. This CDR3 region has 13 residues. CDR3 DNA: TGCGCCAGCAGCCTGGGACAGGGCCGTGAAGCTTTCTTT. Translation: CASSLGQGREAFF.

This chain uses TRBV2 with TRBJ2-1; D is uncertain. There are 13 residues in the CDR3. Per germline, CDR1 SNHLY and CDR2 FYNNEI. Trimming cost V 4 bases and J 7 bases, with 11 bases left between them. The CDR3 protein is CASSGVSKNEQFF. The DNA for the CDR3 is TGTGCCAGCAGTGGGGTCAGTAAGAATGAGCAGTTCTTC.

Concerning this clone: A read error may account for a junction end that differs from germline. This chain joins TRBV7-9 and TRBJ2-7; possibly TRBD1 or TRBD2 for D (5 bases each). The CDR3 covers 11 residues. Germline V gene lookup returns CDR1 SEHNR and CDR2 FQNEAQ (reference sequence). CDR3 protein: CASGRANEQYF. The CDR3 DNA sequence: TGCGCAAGCGGCAGGGCCAACGAGCAGTACTTC.

The rearrangement links TRBV28 to TRBJ1-4; D is uncertain. This CDR3 comprises 17 residues. Germline V gene lookup returns CDR1 MDHEN and CDR2 SYDVKM. V was clipped by 7 bases and J by 4 bases, with 22 bases between them. CDR3 DNA sequence: TGTGCCAGCAATCGACGACTCACGGGCTTCTTTAATGAAAAACTGTTTTTT. This codes for CASNRRLTGFFNEKLFF.

This chain joins TRBV7-8 and TRBJ2-2; 10 positions agree with TRBD2. This CDR3 is built from 18 residues. Germline CDR1 is SGHVS and CDR2 is FQNEAQ. Trimming cost V 5 bases and J 3 bases; bases outside gene matches: 12. The CDR3 nucleotides are TGTGCCAGCAGCCTCAGTAGCGGGGGGCATGTGGACACCGGGGAGCTGTTTTTT. It codes for CASSLSSGGHVDTGELFF.

This chain joins TRBV5-1 and TRBJ1-1; D is uncertain. The CDR3 covers 17 residues. The germline CDR1 and CDR2 sequences are SGHRS and YFSETQ. The V end was cut by 1 base, the J end by 1 base, with 17 bases between. In DNA, the CDR3 is TGCGCCAGCAGCTTGAGTGAGATAATCGGCGCGAACACTGAAGCTTTCTTT. Protein sequence: CASSLSEIIGANTEAFF. The full variable domain, rest sourced from reference TRBV5-1 and TRBJ1-1, is KAGVTQTPRYLIKTRGQQVTLSCSPISGHRSVSWYQQTPGQGLQFLFEYFSETQRNKGNFPGRFSGRQFSNSRSEMNVSTLELGDSALYLCASSLSEIIGANTEAFFGQGTRLTVV.

V is TRBV5-1 and J is TRBJ2-3; no clear D. V was clipped by 5 bases and J by 9 bases, with 10 bases between them. CDR3 length: 11 amino acids. Germline V gene sequence: CDR1 SGHRS, CDR2 YFSETQ. CDR3 nucleotide sequence: TGCGCCAGCAGAGGCCAGAGCACGCAGTATTTT. The encoded protein is CASRGQSTQYF.

The chain employs TRBV19 and TRBJ1-5; D ambiguous. Germline V gene lookup returns CDR1 LNHDA and CDR2 SQIVND (reference sequence). The V end was cut by 8 bases, the J end by 2 bases, with 10 bases between. This CDR3 contains 13 residues. The CDR3 region is CASSKGGNQPQHF. The CDR3 DNA is TGTGCCAGTTCTAAGGGTGGCAATCAGCCCCAGCATTTT.

The chain employs TRBV7-6 and TRBJ2-7; 8 positions match TRBD1. J was trimmed by 7 bases and V by 0 bases; bases with no gene match: 5. This CDR3 is 14 amino acids long. CDR1 and CDR2 from the germline V gene are SGHVS and FNYEAQ. The DNA of the CDR3 is TGTGCCAGCAGCTTAGCGTCACAGGGGGGTGAGCAGTACTTC. It translates to CASSLASQGGEQYF.

This chain links TRBV6-5 with TRBJ1-3; a possible D gene is TRBD1 (6 bases). Germline CDR1 is MNHEY and CDR2 is SVGAGI. Trimming removed 8 bases at V and 3 bases at J, with 14 bases between. The CDR3 contains 14 residues. The CDR3 loop reads CASRSGAYGNTIYF. DNA of the CDR3: TGTGCCAGCCGATCAGGGGCGTATGGAAACACCATATATTTT.

In this sample, this clone turned up a few times. The chain carries TRBV19 and TRBJ1-2; D may be TRBD1 (5 bases). Deletions cut 11 bases from V and 1 base from J, with 11 bases between. Germline values: CDR1 LNHDA, CDR2 SQIVND (reference sequence). The CDR3 is 12 residues long. The CDR3 sequence is CASWGFNYGYTF. Written as DNA, the CDR3 is TGTGCCTCTTGGGGGTTTAACTATGGCTACACCTTC.

This clone was seen just once. The chain uses TRBV5-4 and TRBJ1-1; TRBD1 aligns across 9 bases. The V gene end was trimmed by 4 bases and the J gene end by 4 bases; junction bases not matched to a gene: 14. CDR3 size: 17 residues. The germline V gene has CDR1 SGHNT and CDR2 YYREEE (reference sequence). CDR3 amino acids: CASSPVLGTGLGTEAFF. The CDR3 coding sequence is TGTGCCAGCAGCCCAGTCCTCGGGACAGGGTTGGGCACTGAAGCTTTCTTT.

The chain employs TRBV11-2 and TRBJ1-4, with no clear D. The CDR3 runs to 13 residues. CDR1 is SGHAT, CDR2 FQNNGV, per germline. V lost 1 base and J 9 bases, leaving 9 bases between the germline ends. The CDR3 DNA reads as TGTGCCAGCAGCTTAGGGACGGAGCAAAAACTGTTTTTT. Its translation: CASSLGTEQKLFF.

The rearrangement uses TRBV19 and TRBJ1-1; TRBD1 aligns across 7 bases. Germline V gives CDR1 LNHDA, CDR2 SQIVND (reference sequence). V trimming: 6 bases; J trimming: 0 bases; junction bases outside the gene matches: 4. This CDR3 is 14 amino acids long. The DNA of the CDR3 is TGTGCCAGTAGGGTACAGGGGTTGAACACTGAAGCTTTCTTT. Translation gives CASRVQGLNTEAFF.

CDR3 loop: CASSQGARKAFF. CDR3 DNA: TGTGCCAGCAGCCAAGGCGCCAGGAAAGCTTTCTTT. The rearrangement links TRBV3-1 (or the pseudogene TRBV3-2) to TRBJ1-1; D is uncertain. Trimming pared 1 base from V and 9 bases from J, leaving 9 bases between. The CDR3 is 12 amino acids. Germline V CDR1 and CDR2: LGHDT, YNNKEL (reference sequence).